This T cell receptor beta chain originates from a study of response to subunit inactivated influenza vaccine. Points from the study as a whole: New T cells are recruited in small numbers by each seasonal influenza vaccination, according to the authors' suggestion.

One entry per CDR3 protein results from TCRdb running MiXCR on the RT-PCR reads. The table includes 550,000 to 650,000 distinct CDR3 sequences, 12% detected once. At least ten counts were recorded for this clonotype. Its target is not known. Germline V gene lookup returns CDR1 SGHDT and CDR2 YYEEEE. The CDR3 contains 13 residues. V was clipped by 0 bases and J by 2 bases, with 6 bases between them. The sample in question was PBMCs from blood, obtained on the day of vaccination. The source of this sequence is a man aged 45-65 years who received an inactivated influenza vaccine. The genes are TRBV5-6 and TRBJ2-7; D is uncertain. CDR3 in DNA: TGTGCCAGCAGCTTGGACACGACCTACGAGCAGTACTTC. Translating it yields CASSLDTTYEQYF.